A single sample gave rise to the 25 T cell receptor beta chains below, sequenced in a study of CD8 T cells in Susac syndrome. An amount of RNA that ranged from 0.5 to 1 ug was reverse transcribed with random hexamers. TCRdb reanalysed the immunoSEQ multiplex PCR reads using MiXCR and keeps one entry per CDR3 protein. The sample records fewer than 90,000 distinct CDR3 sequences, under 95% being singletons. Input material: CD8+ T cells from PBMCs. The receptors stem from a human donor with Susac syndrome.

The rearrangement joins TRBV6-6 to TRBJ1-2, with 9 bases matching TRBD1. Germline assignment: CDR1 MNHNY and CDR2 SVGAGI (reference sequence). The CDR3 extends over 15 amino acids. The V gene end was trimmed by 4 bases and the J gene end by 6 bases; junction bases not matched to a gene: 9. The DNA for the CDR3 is TGTGCCAGCAGTTTGCCATACAGGGGGCAAGATGGCTACACCTTC. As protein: CASSLPYRGQDGYTF.

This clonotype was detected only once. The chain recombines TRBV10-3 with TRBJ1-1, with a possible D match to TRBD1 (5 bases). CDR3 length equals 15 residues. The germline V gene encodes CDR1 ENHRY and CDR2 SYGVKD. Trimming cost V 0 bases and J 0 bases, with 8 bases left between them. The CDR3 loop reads CAISESEGMNTEAFF. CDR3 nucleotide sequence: TGTGCCATCAGTGAGTCAGAGGGGATGAACACTGAAGCTTTCTTT.

The chain's CDR3 is CASTQGPYGYTF. CDR3 DNA: TGTGCCAGCACCCAGGGCCCCTATGGCTACACCTTC. V gene TRBV7-9 combines with J gene TRBJ1-2; weak D call: TRBD1 (5 bases). Trimming removed 7 bases from V and 4 bases from J, with 10 bases in between. Germline assignment: CDR1 SEHNR and CDR2 FQNEAQ (reference sequence). CDR3 length equals 12 residues.

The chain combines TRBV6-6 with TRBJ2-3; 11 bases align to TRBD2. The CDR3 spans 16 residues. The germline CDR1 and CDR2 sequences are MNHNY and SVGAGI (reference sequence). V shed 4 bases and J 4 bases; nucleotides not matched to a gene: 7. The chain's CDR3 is CASSLKTSGVSDTQYF. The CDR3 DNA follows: TGTGCCAGCAGTTTAAAGACTAGCGGGGTGTCAGATACGCAGTATTTT.

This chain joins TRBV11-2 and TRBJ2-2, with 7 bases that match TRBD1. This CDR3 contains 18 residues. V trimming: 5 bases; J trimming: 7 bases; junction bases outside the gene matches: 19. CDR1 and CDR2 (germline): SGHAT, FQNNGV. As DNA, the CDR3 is TGTGCCAGCAGCAGTATTTCCCCTATGAACAGGGGTCACGGGGAGCTGTTTTTT. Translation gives CASSSISPMNRGHGELFF.

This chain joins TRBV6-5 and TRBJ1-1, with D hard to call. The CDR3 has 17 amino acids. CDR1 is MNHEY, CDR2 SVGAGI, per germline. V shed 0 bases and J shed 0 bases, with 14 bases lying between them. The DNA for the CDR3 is TGTGCCAGCAGTTACTCGACCCAGGCGACATTGAACACTGAAGCTTTCTTT. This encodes CASSYSTQATLNTEAFF.

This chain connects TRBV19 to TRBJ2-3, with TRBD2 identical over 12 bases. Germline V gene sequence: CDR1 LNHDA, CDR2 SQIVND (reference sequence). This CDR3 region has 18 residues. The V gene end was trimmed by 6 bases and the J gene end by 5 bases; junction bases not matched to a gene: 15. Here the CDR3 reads CASSTPFLAGGPVDTQYF. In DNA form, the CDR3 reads TGTGCCAGTAGCACACCGTTTCTAGCGGGAGGGCCGGTAGATACGCAGTATTTT.

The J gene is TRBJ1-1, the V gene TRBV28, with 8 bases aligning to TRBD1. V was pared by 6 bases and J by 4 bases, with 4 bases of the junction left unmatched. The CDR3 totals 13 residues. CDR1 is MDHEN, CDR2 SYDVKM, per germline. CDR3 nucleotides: TGTGCCAGCAGACTCACAGGGGGCACTGAAGCTTTCTTT. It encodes CASRLTGGTEAFF. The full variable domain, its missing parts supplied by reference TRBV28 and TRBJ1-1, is DVKVTQSSRYLVKRTGEKVFLECVQDMDHENMFWYRQDPGLGLRLIYFSYDVKMKEKGDIPEGYSVSREKKERFSLILESASTNQTSMYLCASRLTGGTEAFFGQGTRLTVV.

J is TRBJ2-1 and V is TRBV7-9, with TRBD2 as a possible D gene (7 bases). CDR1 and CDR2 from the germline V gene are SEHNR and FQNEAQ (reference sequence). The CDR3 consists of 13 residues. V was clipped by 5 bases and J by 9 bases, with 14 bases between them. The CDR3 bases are TGTGCCAGCAGCCGACCAGGGGAGGGTGAGCAGTTCTTC. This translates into CASSRPGEGEQFF.

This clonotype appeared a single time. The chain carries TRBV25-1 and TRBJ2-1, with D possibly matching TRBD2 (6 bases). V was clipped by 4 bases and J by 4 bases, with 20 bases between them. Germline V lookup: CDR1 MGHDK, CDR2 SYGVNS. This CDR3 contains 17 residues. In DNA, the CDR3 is TGTGCCAGCAGTGGGGGGGTTGTCAGGGATTCTTACAATGAGCAGTTCTTC. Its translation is CASSGGVVRDSYNEQFF.

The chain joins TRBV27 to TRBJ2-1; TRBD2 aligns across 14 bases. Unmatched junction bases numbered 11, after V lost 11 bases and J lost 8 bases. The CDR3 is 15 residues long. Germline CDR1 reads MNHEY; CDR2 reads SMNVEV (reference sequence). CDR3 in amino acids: CAARLAGGSTDEQFF. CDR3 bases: TGTGCCGCCCGACTAGCGGGAGGGTCGACGGATGAGCAGTTCTTC.

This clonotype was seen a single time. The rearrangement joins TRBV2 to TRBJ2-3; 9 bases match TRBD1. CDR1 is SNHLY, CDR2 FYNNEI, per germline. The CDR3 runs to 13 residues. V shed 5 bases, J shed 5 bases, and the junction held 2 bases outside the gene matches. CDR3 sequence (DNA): TGTGCCAGCAGTAGGACAGGGGTAGATACGCAGTATTTT. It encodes CASSRTGVDTQYF.

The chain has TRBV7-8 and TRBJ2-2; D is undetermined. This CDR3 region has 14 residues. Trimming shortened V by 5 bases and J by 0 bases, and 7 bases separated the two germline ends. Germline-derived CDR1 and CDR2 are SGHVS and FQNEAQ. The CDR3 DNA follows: TGTGCCAGCAGCCCGGGCACGAACACCGGGGAGCTGTTTTTT. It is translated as CASSPGTNTGELFF. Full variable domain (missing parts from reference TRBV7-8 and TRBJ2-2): GAGVSQSPRYKVAKRGQDVALRCDPISGHVSLFWYQQALGQGPEFLTYFQNEAQLDKSGLPSDRFFAERPEGSVSTLKIQRTQQEDSAVYLCASSPGTNTGELFFGEGSRLTVL.

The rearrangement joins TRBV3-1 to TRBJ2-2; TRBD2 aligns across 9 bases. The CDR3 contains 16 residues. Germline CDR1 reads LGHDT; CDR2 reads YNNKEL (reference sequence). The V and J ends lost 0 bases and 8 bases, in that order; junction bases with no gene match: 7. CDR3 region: CASSQEGLAIIGELFF. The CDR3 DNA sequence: TGTGCCAGCAGCCAAGAGGGACTAGCTATCATAGGGGAGCTGTTTTTT. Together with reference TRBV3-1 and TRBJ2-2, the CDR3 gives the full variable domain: DTAVSQTPKYLVTQMGNDKSIKCEQNLGHDTMYWYKQDSKKFLKIMFSYNNKELIINETVPNRFSPKSPDKAHLNLHINSLELGDSAVYFCASSQEGLAIIGELFFGEGSRLTVL.

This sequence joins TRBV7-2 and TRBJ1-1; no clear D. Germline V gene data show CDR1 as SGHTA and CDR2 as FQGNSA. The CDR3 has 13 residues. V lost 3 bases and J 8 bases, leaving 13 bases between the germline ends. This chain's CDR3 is CASSFITQEEAFF. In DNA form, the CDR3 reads TGTGCCAGCAGCTTTATTACTCAGGAGGAAGCTTTCTTT.

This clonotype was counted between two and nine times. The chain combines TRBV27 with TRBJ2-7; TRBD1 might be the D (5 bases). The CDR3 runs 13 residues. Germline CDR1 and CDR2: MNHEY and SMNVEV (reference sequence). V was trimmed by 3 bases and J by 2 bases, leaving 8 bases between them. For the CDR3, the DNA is TGTGCCAGCAGTTTGGCAGGGCCCTACGAGCAGTACTTC. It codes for CASSLAGPYEQYF.

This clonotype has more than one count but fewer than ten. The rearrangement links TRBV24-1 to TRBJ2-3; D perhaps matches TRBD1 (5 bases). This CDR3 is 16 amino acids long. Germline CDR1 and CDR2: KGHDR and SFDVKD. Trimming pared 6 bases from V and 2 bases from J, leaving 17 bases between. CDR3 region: CATSSAPGRDTDTQYF. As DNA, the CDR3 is TGTGCCACCAGTAGCGCACCGGGCAGGGACACAGATACGCAGTATTTT.

The chain's CDR3 is CSVEERAFGFQYEQYF. CDR3 in DNA: TGCAGCGTTGAAGAACGGGCGTTTGGATTCCAATACGAGCAGTACTTC. The chain couples TRBV29-1 to TRBJ2-7, with D uncertain. The V end was cut by 0 bases, the J end by 4 bases, with 19 bases between. Germline values: CDR1 SQVTM, CDR2 ANQGSEA. The CDR3 is 16 amino acids.

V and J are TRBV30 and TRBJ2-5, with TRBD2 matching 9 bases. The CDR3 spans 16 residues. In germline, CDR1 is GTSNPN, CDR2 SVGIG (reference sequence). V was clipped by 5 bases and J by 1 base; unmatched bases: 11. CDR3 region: CAWEGGSGGFQETQYF. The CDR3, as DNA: TGTGCCTGGGAGGGGGGTAGCGGGGGTTTCCAAGAGACCCAGTACTTC.

In DNA form, the CDR3 reads TGCGCCAGCACTAAGGGGTACCCGCAGTATTTT. It yields the protein CASTKGYPQYF. This chain links TRBV10-2 with TRBJ2-3; TRBD1 is a possible D gene (5 bases). The germline V gene encodes CDR1 WSHSY and CDR2 SAAADI. V was cut by 7 bases and J by 10 bases, with 12 bases left in between. The CDR3 loop spans 11 amino acids.

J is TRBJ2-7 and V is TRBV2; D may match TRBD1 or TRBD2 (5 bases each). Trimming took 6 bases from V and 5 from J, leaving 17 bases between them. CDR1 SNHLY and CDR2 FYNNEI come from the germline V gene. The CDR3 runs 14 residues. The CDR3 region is CASSLRDDFHEQYF. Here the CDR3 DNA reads TGTGCCAGCAGCCTCCGGGACGATTTCCACGAGCAGTACTTC.

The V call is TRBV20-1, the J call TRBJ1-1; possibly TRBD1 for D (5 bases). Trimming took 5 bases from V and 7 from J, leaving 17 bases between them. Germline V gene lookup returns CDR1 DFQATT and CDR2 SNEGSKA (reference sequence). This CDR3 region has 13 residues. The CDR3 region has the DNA TGCAGTGCTCCAATAAAAGGGGCCAATGAAGCTTTCTTT. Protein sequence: CSAPIKGANEAFF.

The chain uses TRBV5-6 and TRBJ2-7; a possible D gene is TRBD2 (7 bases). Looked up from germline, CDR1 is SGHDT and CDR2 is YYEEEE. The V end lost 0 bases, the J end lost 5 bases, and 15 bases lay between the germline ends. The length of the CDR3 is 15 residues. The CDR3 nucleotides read TGTGCCAGCAGCTTGGGCGGGGGCTGGGGTAACGAGCAGTACTTC. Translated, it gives CASSLGGGWGNEQYF.

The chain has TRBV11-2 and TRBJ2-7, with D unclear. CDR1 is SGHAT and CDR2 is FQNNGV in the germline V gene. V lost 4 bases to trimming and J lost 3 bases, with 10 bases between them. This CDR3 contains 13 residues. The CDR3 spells CASSSMVSYEQYF. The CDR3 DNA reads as TGTGCCAGCAGCTCCATGGTCAGCTACGAGCAGTACTTC.

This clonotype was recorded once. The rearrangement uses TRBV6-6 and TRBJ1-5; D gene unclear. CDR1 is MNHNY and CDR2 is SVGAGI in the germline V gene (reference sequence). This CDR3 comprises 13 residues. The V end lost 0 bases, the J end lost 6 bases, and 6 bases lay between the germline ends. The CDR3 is CASSYSIGQPQHF. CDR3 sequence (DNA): TGTGCCAGCAGTTACTCGATAGGTCAGCCCCAGCATTTT.